The 5 T cell receptor beta chains below all came from one sample that was sequenced in a study of cytomegalovirus exposure and HLA in healthy donors. PCR involved 60 Vbeta and 13 Jbeta primers. Here immunoSEQ multiplex PCR was the method, and the copy in TCRdb shows in-frame clones only, minus some. The sample includes 180,000 or so clones, over 75% seen only once; the top ten take under 8%. Sequencing was carried out using PBMCs. The receptors come from a man aged 35-49 years in good health and CMV-seropositive.

The chain links TRBV6-1 to TRBJ1-1; 8 bases match TRBD1. V lost 5 bases, J lost 4 bases, and 6 bases stayed unmatched. The CDR3 sequence is 14 residues long. Germline CDR1 MNHNS, CDR2 SASEGT. This chain's CDR3 is CASSPGQGTTEAFF. For the CDR3, the DNA is TGTGCCAGCAGTCCTGGACAGGGCACCACTGAAGCTTTCTTT.

The J gene is TRBJ2-5, the V gene TRBV2, with 9 bases that match TRBD1. The DNA matches TRBJ2-7 better at its end, which makes the J call doubtful. Germline loops: CDR1 SNHLY, CDR2 FYNNEI. There are 15 residues in the CDR3. The CDR3 loop is CASSLQGQGYAEQYF. The CDR3, as DNA: TGTGCCAGCAGTCTTCAGGGACAGGGATATGCCGAGCAGTACTTC.

The chain recombines TRBV19 with TRBJ1-5; D gene ambiguous. Per the germline V gene, CDR1 is LNHDA and CDR2 is SQIVND (reference sequence). Between the trimmed V and J ends, which lost 11 bases and 7 bases, there was a span of 21 bases. The CDR3 is 14 residues long. The chain's CDR3 is CASTRRGMGQPQHF. CDR3 DNA sequence: TGTGCCTCGACCCGTCGGGGTATGGGGCAGCCCCAGCATTTT.

The rearrangement uses TRBV7-9 and TRBJ2-7, with D possibly matching TRBD1 (6 bases). Germline V gene lookup returns CDR1 SEHNR and CDR2 FQNEAQ (reference sequence). The V end lost 1 base, the J end lost 7 bases, and 17 bases lay between the germline ends. CDR3 length equals 15 residues. The CDR3 reads CASSLVPQGQGEQYF. CDR3 DNA sequence: TGTGCCAGCAGCTTAGTTCCCCAGGGGCAAGGGGAGCAGTACTTC.

This clone was observed once. The CDR3 nucleotides read TGTGCCAGCAGCTCCCAAGGGACTAGCGGGAGAAATGAGCAGTTCTTC. It is translated as CASSSQGTSGRNEQFF. The chain combines TRBV11-3 with TRBJ2-1, with TRBD2 identical over 14 bases. Germline V gene lookup returns CDR1 SGHNT and CDR2 YENEEA. After removal of 4 bases from V and 7 bases from J, the junction contained 6 bases not matched to a gene. CDR3 length: 16 residues. Using reference TRBV11-3 and TRBJ2-1 for the parts outside the CDR3, the full variable domain is EAGVVQSPRYKIIEKKQPVAFWCNPISGHNTLYWYLQNLGQGPELLIRYENEEAVDDSQLPKDRFSAERLKGVDSTLKIQPAELGDSAVYLCASSSQGTSGRNEQFFGPGTRLTVL.